One sample yielded the 30 T cell receptor beta chains listed below, sequenced in a study of blood T cell repertoires in COVID-19. Method: immunoSEQ multiplex PCR; TCRdb's copy keeps in-frame clones and lacks some. Here the sample spans approximately 170,000 clones, roughly 88% being singletons. Specimen: peripheral blood. The receptors were gathered from an elderly man with COVID-19, enrolled during active disease.

The chain has TRBV15 and TRBJ1-4, with D uncertain. The V gene lost 1 base and the J gene lost 2 bases, with 11 bases spanning the gap. In germline, CDR1 is LNHNV, CDR2 YYDKDF (reference sequence). This CDR3 region has 16 residues. CDR3 bases: TGTGCCACCAGCAGAGCCTTGGGAGGCACTAATGAAAAACTGTTTTTT. This codes for CATSRALGGTNEKLFF.

The chain joins TRBV6-2 or TRBV6-3 to TRBJ2-3; 8 bases fit TRBD1. This CDR3 comprises 15 residues. Germline-derived CDR1 and CDR2 are MNHEY and SVGEGT. The ends lost 0 bases at V and 4 bases at J; junction bases unmatched: 3. CDR3: CASSYSRTGPDTQYF. For the CDR3, the DNA is TGTGCCAGCAGTTACTCGCGGACAGGGCCAGATACGCAGTATTTT.

The chain has TRBV2 and TRBJ1-3; D ambiguous. The CDR3 extends over 13 amino acids. CDR1 is SNHLY and CDR2 is FYNNEI in the germline V gene. Trimming left V 6 bases short and J 0 bases short, with 6 bases between. Here the CDR3 DNA reads TGTGCCAGCAGGGGCCTCTCTGGAAACACCATATATTTT. This sequence encodes CASRGLSGNTIYF.

CDR3 nucleotide sequence: TGTGCCAGCAGCTCGGACAGGTCCGCTGAAGCTTTCTTT. Translation gives CASSSDRSAEAFF. The chain uses TRBV7-2 and TRBJ1-1, with 7 bases lining up with TRBD1. The CDR3 consists of 13 residues. The V gene's germline CDR1 is SGHTA and CDR2 FQGNSA. After removal of 4 bases from V and 6 bases from J, the junction contained 5 bases not matched to a gene.

The gene calls are TRBV28 and TRBJ2-2; 7 bases align to TRBD2. The CDR3 runs to 16 residues. Trimming at V came to 0 bases and at J to 4 bases, leaving 5 bases not matched to a gene. From germline, CDR1 is MDHEN and CDR2 SYDVKM. CDR3 residues: CASSLWGGGGTGELFF. The CDR3 nucleotides are TGTGCCAGCAGTTTATGGGGCGGGGGAGGCACCGGGGAGCTGTTTTTT.

This clone was counted between two and nine times. V and J are TRBV2 and TRBJ2-1, with D unresolved. The CDR3 runs to 13 residues. CDR1 and CDR2 from the germline V gene are SNHLY and FYNNEI. The V gene lost 4 bases and the J gene lost 5 bases, with 9 bases spanning the gap. The CDR3 sequence is CASSGTLNNEQFF. The CDR3 coding sequence is TGTGCCAGCAGTGGTACTCTCAACAATGAGCAGTTCTTC. The whole variable domain, remainder taken from reference TRBV2 and TRBJ2-1, is EPEVTQTPSHQVTQMGQEVILRCVPISNHLYFYWYRQILGQKVEFLVSFYNNEISEKSEIFDDQFSVERPDGSNFTLKIRSTKLEDSAMYFCASSGTLNNEQFFGPGTRLTVL.

The chain joins TRBV7-6 to TRBJ2-5; TRBD2 matches at 16 bases. Germline assignment: CDR1 SGHVS and CDR2 FNYEAQ. The CDR3 covers 17 residues. The V segment lost 5 bases and the J segment 5 bases; nucleotides outside the gene matches: 8. CDR3 DNA: TGTGCCAGCAGCAGAGGGACTAGCGGGGGGGCCGGGGAGACCCAGTACTTC. Translating gives CASSRGTSGGAGETQYF.

This clone occurred a few times. This chain links TRBV7-9 with TRBJ1-1; 8 positions agree with TRBD1. V lost 4 bases to trimming and J lost 0 bases; unmatched junction nucleotides: 4. CDR1 and CDR2 from the germline V gene are SEHNR and FQNEAQ (reference sequence). This CDR3 has 15 residues. The CDR3: CASSSGQGMNTEAFF. The CDR3 DNA follows: TGTGCCAGCAGCTCAGGACAGGGAATGAACACTGAAGCTTTCTTT.

Relative to its sample, this clone is medium-sized. The V call is TRBV20-1, the J call TRBJ1-5; maybe TRBD1 (5 bases). The CDR3 is made up of 14 amino acids. CDR1 is DFQATT, CDR2 SNEGSKA, per germline (reference sequence). V was cut by 6 bases and J by 6 bases, with 18 bases left in between. CDR3 in DNA: TGCAGTGCCAGTGGGGGAGGGCATAGTCAGCCCCAGCATTTT. Amino acid sequence: CSASGGGHSQPQHF.

The CDR3, as DNA: TGTGCCAGCAGCCCTGGGACTAGCGGGGGGCGAAGCTCCTACGAGCAGTACTTC. Amino acid sequence: CASSPGTSGGRSSYEQYF. The genes are TRBV7-9 and TRBJ2-7; 15 nucleotides align to TRBD2. The CDR3 is 18 amino acids. J lost 0 bases, V lost 5 bases, and 8 bases had no gene match. Germline V gives CDR1 SEHNR, CDR2 FQNEAQ (reference sequence).

The chain recombines TRBV4-1 with TRBJ2-2, with D possibly being TRBD1 (6 bases). V was clipped by 2 bases and J by 4 bases, with 17 bases between them. From germline, CDR1 is MGHRA and CDR2 YSYEKL. The CDR3 spans 17 residues. The chain's CDR3 is CASSQPEQGSGTGELFF. As DNA, the CDR3 is TGCGCCAGCAGCCAACCTGAACAGGGTTCGGGCACCGGGGAGCTGTTTTTT.

The chain joins TRBV10-2 to TRBJ2-7, with D perhaps TRBD1 (6 bases). V was trimmed by 2 bases and J by 2 bases, leaving 7 bases between them. The CDR3 extends over 13 amino acids. Germline CDR1 and CDR2: WSHSY and SAAADI. The CDR3, as DNA: TGCGCCAGCAGTGAGGGGGGCCCCTACGAGCAGTACTTC. Translating gives CASSEGGPYEQYF.

This chain connects TRBV29-1 to TRBJ1-1; no clear D. The CDR3 sequence is 14 residues long. V lost 7 bases to trimming and J lost 1 base, with 16 bases between them. Germline V lookup: CDR1 SQVTM, CDR2 ANQGSEA. CDR3 nucleotide sequence: TGCAGCGCTTCAAGTGGGAGTGCGAACACTGAAGCTTTCTTT. This gives the protein CSASSGSANTEAFF.

The rearrangement links TRBV11-3 to TRBJ2-5; weak D call: TRBD1 (7 bases). The V gene's germline CDR1 is SGHNT and CDR2 YENEEA. The CDR3 consists of 13 residues. The germline V and J ends were trimmed by 6 bases and 1 base, with 9 bases remaining between them. In DNA form, the CDR3 reads TGTGCCAGCAGGCGGGACAGCCAAGAGACCCAGTACTTC. Protein: CASRRDSQETQYF.

The V and J genes are TRBV3-1 (or the pseudogene TRBV3-2) and TRBJ2-1, with D maybe TRBD2 (5 bases). Per the germline V gene, CDR1 is LGHDT and CDR2 is YNNKEL (reference sequence). This CDR3 spans 11 amino acids. V was cut by 4 bases and J by 10 bases, with 8 bases left in between. In nucleotides, the CDR3 is TGTGCCAGCAGCCTGACTAACGAGCAGTTCTTC. It encodes CASSLTNEQFF.

The chain joins TRBV11-2 to TRBJ2-7; unclear D gene. Germline-derived CDR1 and CDR2 are SGHAT and FQNNGV. CDR3 length equals 12 residues. Trimming took 1 base from V and 6 from J, leaving 7 bases between them. The chain's CDR3 is CASSLGAPEQYF. CDR3 DNA: TGTGCCAGCAGCTTAGGAGCCCCCGAGCAGTACTTC.

The V gene is TRBV6-6, the J gene TRBJ1-4; 8 bases map to TRBD1. CDR1 is MNHNY, CDR2 SVGAGI, per germline (reference sequence). This CDR3 is built from 16 residues. V dropped 0 bases and J dropped 4; count of bases not matched to a gene: 4. CDR3 nucleotide sequence: TGTGCCAGCAGTTACTCGATTGGACAGGGTAATGAAAAACTGTTTTTT. It translates to CASSYSIGQGNEKLFF.

This clone was detected many times. The gene calls are TRBV6-5 and TRBJ1-2; D not certain. This CDR3 has 13 amino acids. The germline V gene encodes CDR1 MNHEY and CDR2 SVGAGI. Between the trimmed V and J ends, which lost 6 bases and 4 bases, there was a span of 12 bases. The CDR3 here is CASRTLASYGYTF. The DNA of the CDR3 is TGTGCCAGCAGGACACTCGCGAGCTATGGCTACACCTTC.

The V call is TRBV19, the J call TRBJ2-2; D is unclear. The CDR3 totals 12 residues. CDR1 is LNHDA and CDR2 is SQIVND in the germline V gene (reference sequence). Trimming pared 3 bases from V and 6 bases from J, leaving 5 bases between. CDR3 region: CASSIRAGELFF. For the CDR3, the DNA is TGTGCCAGTAGTATCCGAGCCGGGGAGCTGTTTTTT.

V and J are TRBV14 and TRBJ1-2; TRBD1 aligns across 7 bases. The V gene's germline CDR1 is SGHDN and CDR2 FVKESK. The CDR3 loop spans 17 amino acids. The J segment lost 4 bases and the V segment lost 3 bases, leaving 14 bases of the junction unmatched. CDR3 in DNA: TGTGCCAGCAGCCAGTTATTACCAGGGGGTGGCGGCTATGGCTACACCTTC. Translated, it gives CASSQLLPGGGGYGYTF. Variable domain in full (rest from reference TRBV14 and TRBJ1-2): EAGVTQFPSHSVIEKGQTVTLRCDPISGHDNLYWYRRVMGKEIKFLLHFVKESKQDESGMPNNRFLAERTGGTYSTLKVQPAELEDSGVYFCASSQLLPGGGGYGYTFGSGTRLTVV.

In its sample, this clone was seen once. The chain links TRBV7-2 to TRBJ1-2, with D possibly TRBD1 on 6 matching bases. V shed 2 bases and J shed 5 bases, with 15 bases lying between them. The CDR3 runs to 15 residues. Germline loops: CDR1 SGHTA, CDR2 FQGNSA. The CDR3 DNA follows: TGTGCCAGCAGCTTAAGTTCCGCCCAGGGGTATGGCTACACCTTC. This codes for CASSLSSAQGYGYTF.

This rearrangement joins TRBV9 to TRBJ2-3, with TRBD1 matching over 7 bases. Losses at the gene ends were 4 bases for V and 6 bases for J; bases not matched to a gene: 11. The CDR3 covers 15 residues. The V gene's germline CDR1 is SGDLS and CDR2 YYNGEE. CDR3 sequence reads: CASSPQPGQTDTQYF. CDR3 DNA: TGTGCCAGCAGCCCCCAACCGGGACAGACGGATACGCAGTATTTT.

The genes are TRBV9 and TRBJ1-4, with 7 bases that match TRBD1. The CDR3 has 15 residues. Losses at the gene ends were 0 bases for V and 8 bases for J; bases not matched to a gene: 7. Germline CDR1 SGDLS, CDR2 YYNGEE. CDR3 residues: CASSVDGRGDEKLFF. The CDR3 DNA is TGTGCCAGCAGCGTAGACGGCAGGGGGGACGAAAAACTGTTTTTT.

V usage is TRBV2 and J usage is TRBJ1-2, with D tentatively TRBD1 (6 bases). Trimming pared 6 bases from V and 0 bases from J, leaving 11 bases between. This CDR3 has 14 amino acids. CDR1 and CDR2 from the germline V gene are SNHLY and FYNNEI. CDR3 coding DNA: TGTGCCAGCAGCACCAGGGGAACTAACTATGGCTACACCTTC. This gives the protein CASSTRGTNYGYTF. The whole variable domain, remainder taken from reference TRBV2 and TRBJ1-2, is EPEVTQTPSHQVTQMGQEVILRCVPISNHLYFYWYRQILGQKVEFLVSFYNNEISEKSEIFDDQFSVERPDGSNFTLKIRSTKLEDSAMYFCASSTRGTNYGYTFGSGTRLTVV.

This clone was recorded only once. This chain links TRBV24-1 with TRBJ1-4; unclear D gene. The V gene's germline CDR1 is KGHDR and CDR2 SFDVKD. The germline V and J ends were trimmed by 3 bases and 8 bases, with 3 bases remaining between them. There are 11 residues in the CDR3. The CDR3 DNA sequence: TGTGCCACCAGTGATGGCGAAAAACTGTTTTTT. It specifies CATSDGEKLFF.

The chain employs TRBV28 and TRBJ1-1; 12 bases align to TRBD1. Losses at the gene ends were 6 bases for V and 2 bases for J; bases not matched to a gene: 7. Germline CDR1 MDHEN, CDR2 SYDVKM. There are 16 residues in the CDR3. The CDR3 region is CASSLGTGGRNTEAFF. CDR3 DNA: TGTGCCAGCAGCCTAGGGACAGGGGGCAGAAACACTGAAGCTTTCTTT.

V usage is TRBV10-1 and J usage is TRBJ1-4; D remains ambiguous. The germline V gene has CDR1 WNHNN and CDR2 SYGVQD (reference sequence). This CDR3 is 14 amino acids long. Trimming shortened V by 8 bases and J by 7 bases, and 17 bases separated the two germline ends. CDR3 sequence: CASSSGSPGEKLFF. The CDR3 DNA sequence: TGCGCCAGCTCCTCGGGAAGCCCGGGTGAAAAACTGTTTTTT.

This chain connects TRBV6-5 to TRBJ1-5; perhaps TRBD1 as D (5 bases). Trimming cost V 5 bases and J 1 base, with 9 bases left between them. The CDR3 totals 14 residues. Looked up from germline, CDR1 is MNHEY and CDR2 is SVGAGI. CDR3 nucleotide sequence: TGTGCCAGCAGTACCCACAGGAGCAATCAGCCCCAGCATTTT. Translated, it gives CASSTHRSNQPQHF.

Note on this clone: The sample has other DNA sequences that encode this CDR3 too. The V call is TRBV12-3 or TRBV12-4, the J call TRBJ1-2; 10 bases fit TRBD1. J was trimmed by 6 bases and V by 6 bases; bases with no gene match: 4. This CDR3 is built from 13 residues. As DNA, the CDR3 is TGTGCCAGCAGCCTAGGGACAGGGGATGGCTACACCTTC. It is translated as CASSLGTGDGYTF.

The V call is TRBV6-5, the J call TRBJ1-2, with a tentative D call TRBD1 (6 bases). Trimming removed 5 bases at V and 4 bases at J, with 11 bases between. This CDR3 comprises 13 residues. Germline V CDR1 and CDR2: MNHEY, SVGAGI. The CDR3 nucleotides are TGTGCCAGCAGTCAGGGGAGGGGCTATGGCTACACCTTC. Protein sequence: CASSQGRGYGYTF.